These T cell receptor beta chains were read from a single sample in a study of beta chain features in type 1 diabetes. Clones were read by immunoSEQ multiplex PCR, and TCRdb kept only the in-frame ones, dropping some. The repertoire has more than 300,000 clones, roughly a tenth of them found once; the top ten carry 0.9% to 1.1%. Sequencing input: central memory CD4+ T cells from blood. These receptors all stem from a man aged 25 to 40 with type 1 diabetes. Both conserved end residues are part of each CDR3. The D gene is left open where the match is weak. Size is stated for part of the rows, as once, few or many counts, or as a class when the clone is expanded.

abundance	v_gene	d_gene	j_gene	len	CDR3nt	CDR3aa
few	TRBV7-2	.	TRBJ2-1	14	TGTGCCAGCAGCTTAGAGGGATCCGCCAATGAGCAGTTCTTC	CASSLEGSANEQFF
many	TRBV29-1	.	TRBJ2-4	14	TGCAGCGTTTCGGGGAAGGGGGCCAAAAACATTCAGTACTTC	CSVSGKGAKNIQYF
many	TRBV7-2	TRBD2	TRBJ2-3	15	TGTGCCAGCAGCCGTAGCAGCGGGGGGGCAGATACGCAGTATTTT	CASSRSSGGADTQYF
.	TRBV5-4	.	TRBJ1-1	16	TGTGCCAGCAGCTTGTATCTGGGGGCTTCGAGCACTGAAGCTTTCTTT	CASSLYLGASSTEAFF
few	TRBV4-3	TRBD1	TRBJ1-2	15	TGCGCCAGCAGCCCTGCCGGGACAGGGGGTTATGGCTACACCTTC	CASSPAGTGGYGYTF
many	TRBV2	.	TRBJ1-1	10	TGTGCCAGTCTACTCCAAGAAGCTTTCTTT	CASLLQEAFF
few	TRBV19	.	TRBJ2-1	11	TGTGCCAGTAGTACAGGGCGTGAGCAGTTCTTC	CASSTGREQFF
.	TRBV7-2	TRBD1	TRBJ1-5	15	TGTGCCAGCAGCTCCCGGGACAGGTTCTCTTCGCCCCAGCATTTT	CASSSRDRFSSPQHF
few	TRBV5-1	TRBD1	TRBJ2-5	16	TGCGCCAGCAGCTCGGCCGGACAGGGGGCTGCAGAGACCCAGTACTTC	CASSSAGQGAAETQYF
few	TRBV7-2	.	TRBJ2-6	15	TGTGCCAGCAGGCCGTCCCGCTCTGGGGCCAACGTCCTGACTTTC	CASRPSRSGANVLTF
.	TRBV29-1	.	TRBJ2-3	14	TGCAGCGTTGAAGGGCTAGCGAGCACAGATACGCAGTATTTT	CSVEGLASTDTQYF
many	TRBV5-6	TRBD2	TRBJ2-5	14	TGTGCCAGCAGCTCTAGCGGGGTGATGGAGACCCAGTACTTC	CASSSSGVMETQYF
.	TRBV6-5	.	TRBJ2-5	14	TGTGCCAGCAGTTTGGGGCAGAACCAAGAGACCCAGTACTTC	CASSLGQNQETQYF
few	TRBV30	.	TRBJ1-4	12	TGTGCCTGGAGTAGGGGGAATGAAAAACTGTTTTTT	CAWSRGNEKLFF
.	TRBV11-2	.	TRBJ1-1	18	TGTGCCAGCAGCTTAGACTCCCGGGACCGCCGGCGGAACACTGAAGCTTTCTTT	CASSLDSRDRRRNTEAFF
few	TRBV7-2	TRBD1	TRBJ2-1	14	TGTGCCAGCAGCCCGGGACAGAGTTACAATGAGCAGTTCTTC	CASSPGQSYNEQFF
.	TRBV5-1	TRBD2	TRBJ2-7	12	TGCGCCAGCAGCTTGGAAGGGACTACGCCCTACTTC	CASSLEGTTPYF
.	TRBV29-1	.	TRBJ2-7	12	TGCAGCGTTGGACAGGTTACCTACGAGCAGTACTTC	CSVGQVTYEQYF
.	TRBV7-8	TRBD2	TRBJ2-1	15	TGTGCCAGCAGCTTAGCCCTTCTAGCGGGGGTCGAGCAGTTCTTC	CASSLALLAGVEQFF
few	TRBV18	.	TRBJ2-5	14	TGTGCCAGCTCACTGAGCCAGCGGTTGGAGACCCAGTACTTC	CASSLSQRLETQYF